This T cell receptor beta chain was recovered during a study of T-cell memory formation after mild COVID-19. In TCRdb, the 5' RACE reads were re-called with MiXCR into one record per CDR3 protein. The table has fewer than 300,000 distinct CDR3 sequences, 15% to 20% seen once; the top ten hold under 25%. This clonotype was observed many times. Trimming shortened V by 9 bases and J by 8 bases, and 13 bases separated the two germline ends. The CDR3 is 11 amino acids. The sequence came from a man aged 18 to 29 who had mild COVID-19 (a few samples of this study predate the infection). Cell type and time point are not known. The chain couples TRBV12-3 or TRBV12-4 to TRBJ1-1, with a tentative D call TRBD1 (5 bases). The sample consisted of PBMCs or a T cell subset sorted from them (not recorded which). The CDR3 is CASFSGIEAFF. The CDR3 bases are TGTGCCAGTTTTTCAGGGATCGAAGCTTTCTTT.